What follows is one T cell receptor beta chain and its context. The antigen remains unidentified. Method: immunoSEQ multiplex PCR; TCRdb's copy keeps in-frame clones and lacks some. There are 2 million to 2.5 million clones in the sample; nearly 97% occur only once, and approximately 0.13% lies in the top ten. This record comes from a study of shared clonotypes between healthy human individuals. Whole-study results and caveats: For naive CD4 cells, around 5.1% of clonotypes were shared across a handful of donors.

This CDR3 contains 12 residues. Germline assignment: CDR1 SGHTA and CDR2 FQGNSA. Trimming removed 5 bases at V and 5 bases at J, with 9 bases between. The origin of this receptor is a man aged 18 to 29 in good health. Sequencing used naive CD4+ T cells sorted from blood. Sample subset: CD45RA+ positively selected. The chain uses TRBV7-2 and TRBJ1-2; D not certain. The CDR3: CASSPSVYGYTF. In nucleotides, the CDR3 is TGTGCCAGCAGCCCGTCGGTTTATGGCTACACCTTC.